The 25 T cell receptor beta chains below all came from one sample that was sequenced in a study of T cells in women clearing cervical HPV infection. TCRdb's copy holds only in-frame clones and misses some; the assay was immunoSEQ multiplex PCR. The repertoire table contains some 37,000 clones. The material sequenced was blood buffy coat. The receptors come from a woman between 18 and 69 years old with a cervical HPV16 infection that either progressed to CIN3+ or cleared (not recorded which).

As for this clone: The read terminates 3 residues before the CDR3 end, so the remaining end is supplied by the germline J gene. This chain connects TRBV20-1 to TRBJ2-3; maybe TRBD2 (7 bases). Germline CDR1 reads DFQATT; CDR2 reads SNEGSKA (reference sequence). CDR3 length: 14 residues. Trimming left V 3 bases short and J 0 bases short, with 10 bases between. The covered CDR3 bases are TGCAGTGCTAGCGGGGGGACAAGCACAGATACG. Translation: CSASGGTSTDT. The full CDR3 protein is CSASGGTSTDTQYF.

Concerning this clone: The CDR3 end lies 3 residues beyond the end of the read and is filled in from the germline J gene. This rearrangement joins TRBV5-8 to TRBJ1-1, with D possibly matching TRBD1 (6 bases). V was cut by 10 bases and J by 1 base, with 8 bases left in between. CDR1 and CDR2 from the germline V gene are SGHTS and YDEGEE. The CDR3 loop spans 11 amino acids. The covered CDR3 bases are TGTGCCGGGGGACAGAACACTGAA. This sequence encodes CAGGQNTE. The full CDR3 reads CAGGQNTEAFF. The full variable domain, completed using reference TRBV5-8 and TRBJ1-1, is EAGVTQSPTHLIKTRGQQATLRCSPISGHTSVYWYQQALGLGLQFLLWYDEGEERNRGNFPPRFSGRQFPNYSSELNVNALELEDSALYLCAGGQNTEAFFGQGTRLTVV.

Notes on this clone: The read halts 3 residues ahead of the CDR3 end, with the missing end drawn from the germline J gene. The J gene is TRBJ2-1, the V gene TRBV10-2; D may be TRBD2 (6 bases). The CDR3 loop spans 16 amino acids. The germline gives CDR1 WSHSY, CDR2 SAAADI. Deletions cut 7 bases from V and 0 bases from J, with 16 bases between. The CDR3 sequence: CASTPVAESSYNEQFF. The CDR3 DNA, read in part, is TGCGCCAGCACGCCGGTAGCGGAAAGCTCCTACAATGAG.

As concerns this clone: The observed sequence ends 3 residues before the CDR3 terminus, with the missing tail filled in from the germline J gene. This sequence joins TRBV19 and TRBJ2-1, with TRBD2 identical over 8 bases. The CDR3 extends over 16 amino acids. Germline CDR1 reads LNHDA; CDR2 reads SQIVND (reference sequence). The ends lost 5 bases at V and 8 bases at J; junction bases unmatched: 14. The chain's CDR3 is CASSPSGTRMGDEQFF. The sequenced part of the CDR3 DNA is TGTGCCAGTAGTCCCTCGGGGACTAGGATGGGGGATGAG.

The CDR3 bases that were read are TGCGCCAGCAGCCAACTCGGTCTTAATGAG. Its translation is CASSQLGLNE. The entire CDR3 is CASSQLGLNEQFF. The chain joins TRBV4-1 to TRBJ2-1; D ambiguous. The sequenced fragment ends 3 residues before the CDR3 boundary, so the rest is inferred from the germline J gene. CDR3 length: 13 residues. Deletions cut 2 bases from V and 7 bases from J, with 9 bases between. Germline-derived CDR1 and CDR2 are MGHRA and YSYEKL.

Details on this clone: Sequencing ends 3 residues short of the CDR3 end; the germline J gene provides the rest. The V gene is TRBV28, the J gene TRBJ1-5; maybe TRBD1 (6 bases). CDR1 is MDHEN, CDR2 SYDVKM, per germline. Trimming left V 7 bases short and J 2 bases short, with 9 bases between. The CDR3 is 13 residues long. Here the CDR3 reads CASNPGGNQPQHF. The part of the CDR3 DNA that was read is TGTGCCAGCAATCCAGGGGGCAATCAGCCC.

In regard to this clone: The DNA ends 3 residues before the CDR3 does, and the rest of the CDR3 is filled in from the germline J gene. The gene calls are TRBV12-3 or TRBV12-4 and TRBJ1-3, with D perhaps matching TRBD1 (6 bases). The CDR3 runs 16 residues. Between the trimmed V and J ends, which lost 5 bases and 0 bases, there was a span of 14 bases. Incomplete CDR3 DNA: TGTGCCAGCAGTCCCCCTACGGGACACTCTGGAAACACC. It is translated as CASSPPTGHSGNT. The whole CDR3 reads CASSPPTGHSGNTIYF.

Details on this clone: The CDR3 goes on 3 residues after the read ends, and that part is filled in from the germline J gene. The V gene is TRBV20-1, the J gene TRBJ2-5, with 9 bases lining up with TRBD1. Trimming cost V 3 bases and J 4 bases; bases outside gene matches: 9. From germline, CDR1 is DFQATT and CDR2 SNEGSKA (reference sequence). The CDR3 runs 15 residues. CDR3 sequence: CSARKQGARGETQYF. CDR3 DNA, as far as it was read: TGCAGTGCTAGGAAACAGGGGGCGAGGGGAGAGACC.

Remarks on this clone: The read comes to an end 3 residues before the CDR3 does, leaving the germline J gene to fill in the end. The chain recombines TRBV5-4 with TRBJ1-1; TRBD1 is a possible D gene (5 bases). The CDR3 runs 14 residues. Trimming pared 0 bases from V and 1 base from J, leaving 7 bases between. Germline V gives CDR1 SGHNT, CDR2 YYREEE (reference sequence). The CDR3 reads CASSLEQANTEAFF. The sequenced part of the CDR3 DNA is TGTGCCAGCAGCTTGGAACAGGCGAACACTGAA.

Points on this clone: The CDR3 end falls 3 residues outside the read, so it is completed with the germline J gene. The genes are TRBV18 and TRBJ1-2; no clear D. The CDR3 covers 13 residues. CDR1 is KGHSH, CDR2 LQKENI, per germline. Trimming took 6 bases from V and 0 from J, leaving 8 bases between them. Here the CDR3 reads CASSATSNYGYTF. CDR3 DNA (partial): TGTGCCAGCTCCGCTACGTCTAACTATGGC.

CDR3 sequence: CASTQEALWIYF. The part of the CDR3 DNA that was read is TGTGCCAGTACCCAGGAGGCACTTTGG. This sequence joins TRBV19 and TRBJ1-3; D is unclear. The DNA ends 3 residues before the CDR3 does, and the rest of the CDR3 is filled in from the germline J gene. The CDR3 spans 12 residues. Germline lookup yields CDR1 LNHDA and CDR2 SQIVND (reference sequence).

CDR3 DNA (partial): TGCGCCAGCAGCCTCTTAGACAGCAACTATGGC. Translating it yields CASSLLDSNYG. The CDR3 in full is CASSLLDSNYGYTF. V is TRBV5-1 and J is TRBJ1-2; D is perhaps TRBD1 (5 bases). The read finishes 3 residues shy of the CDR3 end, and the germline J gene is used to complete it. The V end was cut by 4 bases, the J end by 2 bases, with 12 bases between. The CDR3 covers 14 residues. CDR1 SGHRS and CDR2 YFSETQ come from the germline V gene.

The part of the CDR3 DNA that was read is TGTGCCACAGGGGTGGGTGGAAACACC. Its translation: CATGVGGNT. The entire CDR3 protein reads CATGVGGNTIYF. The chain couples TRBV10-3 to TRBJ1-3, with D possibly being TRBD1 (6 bases). Read coverage stops 3 residues before the CDR3 terminus; the germline J gene supplies the remainder. The CDR3 has 12 amino acids. Germline V CDR1 and CDR2: ENHRY, SYGVKD. The V end was cut by 10 bases, the J end by 3 bases, with 10 bases between.

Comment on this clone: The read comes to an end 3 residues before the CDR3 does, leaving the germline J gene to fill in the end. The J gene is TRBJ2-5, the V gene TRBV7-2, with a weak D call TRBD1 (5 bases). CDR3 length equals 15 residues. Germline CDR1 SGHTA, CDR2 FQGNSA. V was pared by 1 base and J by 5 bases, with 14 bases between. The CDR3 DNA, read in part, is TGTGCCAGCAGCTTAGGGGGTCGACAGCTCGAGACC. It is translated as CASSLGGRQLET. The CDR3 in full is CASSLGGRQLETQYF.

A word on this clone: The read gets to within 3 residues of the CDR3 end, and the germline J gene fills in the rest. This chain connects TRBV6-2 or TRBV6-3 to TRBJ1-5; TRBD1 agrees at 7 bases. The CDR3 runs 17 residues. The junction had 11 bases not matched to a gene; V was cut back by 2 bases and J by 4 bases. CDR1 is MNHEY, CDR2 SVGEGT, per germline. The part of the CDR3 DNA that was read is TGTGCCAGCAGTTACAGGGACAGCTACCAACTAAATCAGCCC. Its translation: CASSYRDSYQLNQP. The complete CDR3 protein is CASSYRDSYQLNQPQHF.

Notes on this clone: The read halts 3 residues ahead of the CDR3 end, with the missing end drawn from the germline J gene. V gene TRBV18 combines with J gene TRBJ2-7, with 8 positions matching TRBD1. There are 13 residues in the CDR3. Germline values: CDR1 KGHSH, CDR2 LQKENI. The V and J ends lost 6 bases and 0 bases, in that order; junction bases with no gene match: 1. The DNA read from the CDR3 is TGTGCCAGCTCGGGACAGGCCTCCTACGAG. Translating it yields CASSGQASYE. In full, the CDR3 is CASSGQASYEQYF.

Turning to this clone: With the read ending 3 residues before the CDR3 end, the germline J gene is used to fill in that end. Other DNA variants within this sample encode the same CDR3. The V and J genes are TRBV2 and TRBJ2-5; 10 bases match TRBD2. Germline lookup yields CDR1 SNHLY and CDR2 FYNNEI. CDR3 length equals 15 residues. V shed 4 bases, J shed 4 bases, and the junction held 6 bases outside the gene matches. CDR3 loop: CASSGGSGGTETQYF. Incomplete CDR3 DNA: TGTGCCAGCAGTGGAGGTAGCGGGGGGACAGAGACC. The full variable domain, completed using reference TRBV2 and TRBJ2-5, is EPEVTQTPSHQVTQMGQEVILRCVPISNHLYFYWYRQILGQKVEFLVSFYNNEISEKSEIFDDQFSVERPDGSNFTLKIRSTKLEDSAMYFCASSGGSGGTETQYFGPGTRLLVL.

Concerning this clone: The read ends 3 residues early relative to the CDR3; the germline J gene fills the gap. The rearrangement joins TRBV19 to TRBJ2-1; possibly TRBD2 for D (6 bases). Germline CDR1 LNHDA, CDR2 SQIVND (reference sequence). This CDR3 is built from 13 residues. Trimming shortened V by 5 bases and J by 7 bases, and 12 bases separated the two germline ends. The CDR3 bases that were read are TGTGCCAGTAGTCTTCACGGGGGAAATGAG. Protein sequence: CASSLHGGNE. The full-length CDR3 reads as CASSLHGGNEQFF. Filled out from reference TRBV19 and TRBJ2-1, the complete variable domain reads DGGITQSPKYLFRKEGQNVTLSCEQNLNHDAMYWYRQDPGQGLRLIYYSQIVNDFQKGDIAEGYSVSREKKESFPLTVTSAQKNPTAFYLCASSLHGGNEQFFGPGTRLTVL.

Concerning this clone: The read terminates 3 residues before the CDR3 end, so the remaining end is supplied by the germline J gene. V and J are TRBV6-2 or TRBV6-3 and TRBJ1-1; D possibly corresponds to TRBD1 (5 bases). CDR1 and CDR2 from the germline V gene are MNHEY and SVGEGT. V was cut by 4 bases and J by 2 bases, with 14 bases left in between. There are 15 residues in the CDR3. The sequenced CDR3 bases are TGTGCCAGCAGTTCCCCGGGAAGGGGAAACACTGAA. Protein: CASSSPGRGNTE. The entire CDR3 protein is CASSSPGRGNTEAFF.

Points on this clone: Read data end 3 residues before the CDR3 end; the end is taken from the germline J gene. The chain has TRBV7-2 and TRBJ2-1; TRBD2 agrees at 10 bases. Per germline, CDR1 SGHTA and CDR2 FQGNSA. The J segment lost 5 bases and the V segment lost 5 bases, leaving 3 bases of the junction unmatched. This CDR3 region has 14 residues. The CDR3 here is CASSQGLAHNEQFF. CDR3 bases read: TGTGCCAGCAGCCAGGGACTAGCGCACAATGAG. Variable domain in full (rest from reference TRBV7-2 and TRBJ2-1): GAGVSQSPSNKVTEKGKDVELRCDPISGHTALYWYRQSLGQGLEFLIYFQGNSAPDKSGLPSDRFSAERTGGSVSTLTIQRTQQEDSAVYLCASSQGLAHNEQFFGPGTRLTVL.

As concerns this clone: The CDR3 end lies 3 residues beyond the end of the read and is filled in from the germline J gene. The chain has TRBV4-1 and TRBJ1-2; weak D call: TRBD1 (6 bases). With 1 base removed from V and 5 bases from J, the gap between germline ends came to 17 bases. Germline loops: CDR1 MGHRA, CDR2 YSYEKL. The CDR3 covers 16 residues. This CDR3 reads CASSQVPDSYLYGYTF. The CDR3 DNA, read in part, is TGCGCCAGCAGCCAAGTCCCGGACAGCTATCTGTATGGC.

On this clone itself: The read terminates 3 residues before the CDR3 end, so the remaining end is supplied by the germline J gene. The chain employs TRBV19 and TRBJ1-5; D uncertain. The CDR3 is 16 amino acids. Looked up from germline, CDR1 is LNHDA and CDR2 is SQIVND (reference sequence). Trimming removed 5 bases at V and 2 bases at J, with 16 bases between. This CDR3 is CASSLQTAAGNQPQHF. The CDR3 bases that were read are TGTGCCAGTAGTTTGCAGACCGCGGCCGGCAATCAGCCC.

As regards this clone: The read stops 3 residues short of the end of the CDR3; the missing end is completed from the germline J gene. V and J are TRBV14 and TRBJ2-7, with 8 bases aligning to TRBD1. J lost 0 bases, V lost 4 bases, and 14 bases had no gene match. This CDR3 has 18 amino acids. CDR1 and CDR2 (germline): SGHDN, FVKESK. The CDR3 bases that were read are TGTGCCAGCAGCCTCGCGGGGACAGGCTCAATTCTCTCCTACGAG. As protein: CASSLAGTGSILSYE. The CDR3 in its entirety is CASSLAGTGSILSYEQYF.

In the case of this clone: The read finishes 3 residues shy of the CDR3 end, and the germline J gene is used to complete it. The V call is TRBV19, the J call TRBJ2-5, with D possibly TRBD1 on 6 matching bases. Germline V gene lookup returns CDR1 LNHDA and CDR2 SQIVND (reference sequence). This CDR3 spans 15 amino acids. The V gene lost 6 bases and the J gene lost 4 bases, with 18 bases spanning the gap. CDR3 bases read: TGTGCCAGTAGAACTTCACAGGGTCGGTCAGAGACC. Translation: CASRTSQGRSET. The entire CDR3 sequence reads CASRTSQGRSETQYF.

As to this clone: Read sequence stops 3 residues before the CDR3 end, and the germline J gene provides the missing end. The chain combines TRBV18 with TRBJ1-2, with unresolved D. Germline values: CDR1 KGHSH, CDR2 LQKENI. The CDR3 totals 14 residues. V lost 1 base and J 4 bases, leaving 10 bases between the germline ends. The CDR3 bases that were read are TGTGCCAGCTCACCACAAGGCAGACTCTATGGC. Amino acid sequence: CASSPQGRLYG. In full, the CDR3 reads CASSPQGRLYGYTF. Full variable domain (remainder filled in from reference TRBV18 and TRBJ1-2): NAGVMQNPRHLVRRRGQEARLRCSPMKGHSHVYWYRQLPEEGLKFMVYLQKENIIDESGMPKERFSAEFPKEGPSILRIQQVVRGDSAAYFCASSPQGRLYGYTFGSGTRLTVV.